These 13 T cell receptor beta chains share one sample of origin, sequenced in a study of blood T cell repertoires in COVID-19. This table comes from immunoSEQ multiplex PCR, and its TCRdb copy is limited to in-frame clones, with some not included. The sample contains under 350,000 clones, around 85% of which appear only once. The source material was peripheral blood. Receptors were obtained from a woman between 65 and 79 years old with acute or convalescent COVID-19.

This rearrangement joins TRBV10-1 to TRBJ1-6; tentative D call: TRBD1 (5 bases). The CDR3 runs 13 residues. Germline V gives CDR1 WNHNN, CDR2 SYGVQD (reference sequence). V was trimmed by 6 bases and J by 10 bases, leaving 13 bases between them. CDR3 nucleotide sequence: TGCGCCAGCAGCCCGACAGTTGACTCACCCCTCCACTTT. Translation gives CASSPTVDSPLHF.

V usage is TRBV19 and J usage is TRBJ2-1; 11 bases fit TRBD1. This CDR3 region has 17 residues. Germline V gene lookup returns CDR1 LNHDA and CDR2 SQIVND (reference sequence). V lost 5 bases, J lost 7 bases, and 13 bases stayed unmatched. CDR3 bases: TGTGCCAGTAGTTCTTACCGGAGGGACAGGGGGGCTAATGAGCAGTTCTTC. Protein: CASSSYRRDRGANEQFF.

This chain joins TRBV5-6 and TRBJ1-4; 7 bases match TRBD1. After removal of 3 bases from V and 8 bases from J, the junction contained 7 bases not matched to a gene. This CDR3 spans 14 amino acids. Per the germline V gene, CDR1 is SGHDT and CDR2 is YYEEEE. CDR3 loop: CASSSWTGREKLFF. The DNA for the CDR3 is TGTGCCAGCAGCTCTTGGACAGGTCGCGAAAAACTGTTTTTT.

The rearrangement uses TRBV2 and TRBJ1-6; 7 bases fit TRBD1. The CDR3 contains 15 residues. Trimming at V came to 2 bases and at J to 7 bases, leaving 5 bases not matched to a gene. CDR1 and CDR2 (germline): SNHLY, FYNNEI. Here the CDR3 DNA reads TGTGCCAGCAGTGAAAGGGGCAGGGGGAATTCACCCCTCCACTTT. It yields the protein CASSERGRGNSPLHF.

This clone was detected a few times. The CDR3 loop reads CASSLQGPETVYGYTF. In nucleotides, the CDR3 is TGCGCCAGCAGCTTACAGGGTCCGGAAACGGTCTATGGCTACACCTTC. The chain combines TRBV5-1 with TRBJ1-2, with a possible D match to TRBD1 (6 bases). V was shortened by 2 bases and J by 4 bases, with 18 bases between the two germline ends. The V gene's germline CDR1 is SGHRS and CDR2 YFSETQ. CDR3 size: 16 residues.

The chain uses TRBV6-2 or TRBV6-3 and TRBJ1-1; D possibly corresponds to TRBD1 (6 bases). The CDR3 length is 14 residues. Per germline, CDR1 MNHEY and CDR2 SVGEGT. V lost 1 base and J lost 5, with 11 bases in between. In DNA form, the CDR3 reads TGTGCCAGCAGTTACTACCAGGGGATGACTGAAGCTTTCTTT. This translates into CASSYYQGMTEAFF.

The gene calls are TRBV7-8 and TRBJ2-2; 9 bases match TRBD2. The CDR3 length is 16 residues. J gave up 3 bases and V 5 bases, and 7 bases lay outside the gene matches. Per germline, CDR1 SGHVS and CDR2 FQNEAQ. CDR3 sequence reads: CASSPHGLAYTGELFF. In DNA, the CDR3 is TGTGCCAGCAGCCCCCACGGACTAGCGTACACCGGGGAGCTGTTTTTT.

The chain employs TRBV5-8 and TRBJ1-5, with TRBD1 identical over 7 bases. The V and J ends lost 4 bases and 3 bases, in that order; junction bases with no gene match: 10. CDR3 length: 16 residues. Germline V gene sequence: CDR1 SGHTS, CDR2 YDEGEE. CDR3 amino acids: CASSPFRDSINQPQHF. CDR3 nucleotides: TGTGCCAGCAGCCCATTCCGGGACAGCATCAATCAGCCCCAGCATTTT.

For this clone: At one of its ends the junction is not consistent with the germline gene, which may arise from a read error. The chain combines TRBV2 with TRBJ1-2, with 8 bases fitting TRBD1. The length of the CDR3 is 12 residues. Germline lookup yields CDR1 SNHLY and CDR2 FYNNEI. The chain's CDR3 is CASSGDRGLTYF. DNA for the CDR3: TGTGCCAGCAGTGGCGACAGGGGCCTTACTTACTTC.

The V and J genes are TRBV19 and TRBJ1-1; 8 bases match TRBD1. Per germline, CDR1 LNHDA and CDR2 SQIVND (reference sequence). V lost 7 bases, J lost 0 bases, and 13 bases stayed unmatched. The CDR3 length is 17 residues. This CDR3 reads CASKAFRGQDVNTEAFF. For the CDR3, the DNA is TGTGCCAGTAAAGCGTTCAGGGGGCAGGATGTGAACACTGAAGCTTTCTTT.

This chain connects TRBV2 to TRBJ2-7; D is unresolved. The CDR3 is 12 amino acids. V was clipped by 3 bases and J by 3 bases, with 6 bases between them. Germline V CDR1 and CDR2: SNHLY, FYNNEI. This CDR3 reads CASSDAIYEQYF. CDR3 DNA sequence: TGTGCCAGCAGTGACGCTATCTACGAGCAGTACTTC. Using reference TRBV2 and TRBJ2-7 for the parts outside the CDR3, the full variable domain is EPEVTQTPSHQVTQMGQEVILRCVPISNHLYFYWYRQILGQKVEFLVSFYNNEISEKSEIFDDQFSVERPDGSNFTLKIRSTKLEDSAMYFCASSDAIYEQYFGPGTRLTVT.

The rearrangement joins TRBV5-1 to TRBJ1-6; a weak D match, TRBD1 (6 bases). Trimming took 2 bases from V and 7 from J, leaving 16 bases between them. There are 16 residues in the CDR3. Germline loops: CDR1 SGHRS, CDR2 YFSETQ. The CDR3 loop is CASSLGPNRENSPLHF. The CDR3 nucleotides read TGCGCCAGCAGCTTAGGCCCGAACAGGGAAAATTCACCCCTCCACTTT.

The chain employs TRBV3-1 (or the pseudogene TRBV3-2) and TRBJ1-5, with 7 bases that match TRBD1. The CDR3 has 14 amino acids. Germline CDR1 LGHDT, CDR2 YNNKEL (reference sequence). The V and J ends lost 5 bases and 2 bases, in that order; junction bases with no gene match: 3. CDR3 residues: CASSYDRGNQPQHF. CDR3 DNA sequence: TGTGCCAGCAGCTACGACAGGGGCAATCAGCCCCAGCATTTT.